The rows below give T cell receptor beta chains drawn from one sample of a study of cytomegalovirus exposure and HLA in healthy donors. Profiled with immunoSEQ multiplex PCR; TCRdb holds only in-frame clones, not every one. The table includes over 130,000 clones, approximately 80% detected once. Sequencing used PBMCs. Receptors were obtained from a woman in her thirties or forties in good health and CMV-seropositive. The CDR3 runs from the conserved cysteine through the conserved F or W. Each record gives: J gene, D gene, V gene, CDR3 protein. The D gene is left open where the match is weak.

TRBJ2-1,TRBD2,TRBV27,CASSPSGRVDEQFF
TRBJ1-6,TRBD1,TRBV2,CASSSQGLGSPLHF
TRBJ1-5,-,TRBV28,CASRGQGGQPQHF
TRBJ2-7,-,TRBV20-1,CSALSSYEQYF
TRBJ1-1,-,TRBV2,CASNEGATEAFF
TRBJ2-1,-,TRBV9,CASSPSGLYNEQFF
TRBJ2-1,-,TRBV4-1,CASSPVAEPYNEQFF
TRBJ2-2,-,TRBV9,CASSRLSGSNTGELFF
TRBJ2-2,-,TRBV7-2,CASSTPNTGELFF
-,-,TRBV9,CASSVGGTVSYEQYF
TRBJ2-1,TRBD2,TRBV10-3,CAIWEREADEQFF
TRBJ1-5,TRBD1,TRBV19,CASDQPGQGVKPQHF
TRBJ1-4,TRBD1,TRBV7-9,CASSENRGLNEKLFF
TRBJ2-3,-,TRBV4-1,CASSQESGGPQYF
TRBJ1-5,TRBD1,TRBV6-9,CASSSLGTGGSQPQHF
TRBJ1-1,TRBD1,TRBV18,CASSPYRGENTEAFF
TRBJ2-7,TRBD2,TRBV11-3,CASSKGLAGDNEQYF
TRBJ1-5,-,TRBV19,CASSIVAPYQPQHF
TRBJ2-1,TRBD2,TRBV4-1,CASSLGLAGLNEQFF
TRBJ2-6,-,TRBV11-2,CASNPKRHSGANVLTF
TRBJ2-3,TRBD1,TRBV19,CASIPGGAADTQYF
TRBJ2-7,TRBD1,TRBV9,CASSPTSGGGVAGGYEQYF
TRBJ2-3,-,TRBV29-1,CSVGGPGTDTQYF
TRBJ2-1,TRBD2,TRBV4-1,CASSPLRGTSRNEQFF
TRBJ2-1,TRBD2,TRBV28,CASSLPGLAGLNEQFF
TRBJ2-7,TRBD1,TRBV19,CASSIATGEFSTEQYF
TRBJ1-5,-,TRBV28,CASSFARGGNQPQHF
TRBJ2-1,TRBD2,TRBV7-9,CASSPSPSGSNEQFF
TRBJ2-7,TRBD1,TRBV5-1,CASSQPGQMIYEQYF
TRBJ2-1,-,TRBV6-5,CASHGGSSYNEQFF
TRBJ2-2,TRBD2,TRBV5-4,CASSFRGRAPGELFF
TRBJ1-2,-,TRBV28,CASSPVSAAQGGSGGYTF
TRBJ2-3,TRBD1,TRBV9,CASSVGGQGGKDTQYF
TRBJ1-6,-,TRBV4-1,CASSQDRDNNSPLHF
-,TRBD2,TRBV7-9,CASSPALTSGNEQYF
TRBJ2-7,-,TRBV11-3,CASSQMGAWDEQYF
TRBJ2-1,TRBD1,TRBV7-2,CASSARRGTGGRNEQFF
TRBJ2-1,TRBD2,TRBV19,CASSFGLAGDEQFF
TRBJ2-7,-,TRBV7-6,CASSPTGGPVYYEQYF
TRBJ2-3,TRBD2,TRBV6-4,CASSSTSGSFTDTQYF
TRBJ1-4,-,TRBV29-1,CSVEGGNSVEKLFF
TRBJ2-7,-,TRBV7-2,CASSFDSQLDLYF
TRBJ1-1,TRBD1,TRBV14,CASSQWTGGYTEAFF
TRBJ2-1,TRBD2,TRBV7-2,CASSLHLAGDGEQFF
TRBJ1-1,-,TRBV7-6,CASSRTGNTEAFF
TRBJ2-7,-,TRBV5-1,CASSQGRSSHEQYF
TRBJ1-4,-,TRBV15,CATSRDRGDEKLFF
TRBJ2-7,TRBD2,TRBV28,CASSAPFGTSVTEQYF
TRBJ2-7,TRBD2,TRBV19,CASSMGLAGLWEQYF
TRBJ2-5,-,TRBV5-1,CASSLEGHLQETQYF
TRBJ2-6,TRBD1,TRBV10-3,CAILPGQGATASGANVLTF
-,TRBD2,TRBV30,CAYTSGRWAYEQYF
TRBJ1-2,-,TRBV2,CASRPQTSNYGYTF
TRBJ2-3,TRBD2,TRBV7-9,CASSLGAGGLADTQYF
TRBJ2-1,TRBD2,TRBV7-9,CASSLGRLAGGFNNEQFF
TRBJ2-7,-,TRBV7-9,CSSSLGSNLYEQYF
TRBJ2-5,-,TRBV7-2,CASSFYEEPQETQYF
TRBJ2-7,TRBD1,TRBV11-3,CASSPIDRGLYYEQYF
TRBJ1-6,-,TRBV14,CASSPGLSPLHF
TRBJ2-4,TRBD2,TRBV7-9,CASSRGLAALHIQYF